Given below is one T cell receptor beta chain in context. This receptor's antigen is unknown. Sequence at one end of the junction differs from germline and may be a read error. Other DNA sequences in the same sample also yield this CDR3. Each donor gave one peripheral blood draw, roughly 110 mL on average, collected into heparinised tubes. Naive, central memory, regulatory and stem cell-like memory CD4+ T cells were sorted on a BD FACSAria II using a panel including CD45RO, CCR7, CD25, CD127, CD95 and CD27. Every sorted population had a purity above 98%. PBMCs were isolated right away by Lymphoprep density gradient centrifugation and were stained directly, without culture. To minimize batch effects, samples were stained and sorted in pairs, one healthy donor with one patient per experiment. This sample is drawn from a study of beta chain features in type 1 diabetes listed by TCRdb under 2018. With regard to the full study: Patients and healthy donors did not differ in mean age, gender distribution, total cell number or subset yield. A total of over 95,000,000 sorted cells were examined across all samples, and RNA yield correlated strongly with the number of cells per subset. In the study, recently diagnosed type 1 diabetes patients and matched healthy donors were compared on the TCRB repertoires of their sorted circulating CD4+ T cell subsets. Regulatory and stem cell-like memory subsets were obtained from only 8 patients and roughly eight healthy donors, while naive and central memory subsets were obtained from all 30 or so donors. The research as a whole found: Shorter templates might be favored by PCR, yet because patient and control samples were amplified and corrected together, any such skew would affect both groups equally. Sequencing cDNA rather than genomic DNA could over-represent highly expressing activated cells, although activation and CD3 levels did not differ between groups. Type 1 diabetes patients showed a moderate but significant shortening of TCRB CDR3 length in all four CD4+ subsets. Naive, central memory and regulatory TCRB repertoires appeared to be more alike among patients than among healthy donors. Because small numbers of individuals were included in the HLA sub-analyses, any influence of HLA type on TCRB rearrangement was left unresolved. Patients with type 1 diabetes made fewer insertions and deleted more nucleotides at VDJ recombination sites, implying thymic rearrangement abnormalities.

The High Capacity cDNA Reverse Transcription Kit was used to reverse transcribe all of the isolated RNA, meaning that expressed TCRB transcripts were what got sequenced. For stem cell-like memory T cell samples, survey-depth immunoSEQ sequencing was used, averaging approximately 910,000 total reads per sample. Sorted cells were lysed in RLT buffer, and RNA was extracted using DNase-treated RNeasy Micro or Mini kits according to cell number. Each cell subset was processed on its own to prevent cross-contamination, while patient and healthy donor samples were processed together. The immunoSEQ multiplex PCR was used to amplify TCRB sequences from cDNA, generating 87-bp fragments that spanned the CDR3 region. The amplicons were sequenced using the Illumina HiSeq platform. The published analysis was carried out like this. Synthetic template baselines were used to correct PCR bias computationally, reads within Hamming distance 2 were collapsed, and singletons that could not be merged were discarded. Reads were aligned to IMGT to assign V, D and J genes, CDR3 length, and insertions or deletions at six rearrangement sites. Within each subset, clonotype counts were normalized to sorted cell number, and only after that were true diversity and Gini coefficients computed with the tcR R package. The overlap coefficient, calculated on TCRB nucleotide sequences, was used to quantify repertoire sharing. This immuneACCESS table, as held by TCRdb, lists in-frame sequences with V and J called but not all clones. Of the missing ones, under half trace to an unresolved V gene in checked studies; the others have no known cause. V and J calls plus clone size are reproduced from that table; the DNA served to infer D and trimming. The sample table records tens of thousands of clones; approximately 32% of these occur just once. Clones ranked in the top ten supply 0.45% of the sample.

The CDR3 runs 15 amino acids, cysteine and phenylalanine included. Just the 45-base CDR3 DNA is kept, in frame starting at base 1. Sequences LGHNA (CDR1) and YNFKEQ (CDR2) are obtained from the germline V gene. This receptor was identified in a woman aged 18-35 years in good health. The chain is encoded by TRBV4-2 joined to TRBJ2-7; the D gene is not confidently resolved. Sample: stem cell memory CD4+ T cells from blood. What the cell subset or site label conveys for this sample: stem cell-like memory CD4+ T cells. For the CDR3, the sequence is CASSQGRQSSYEQYF. The nucleotide sequence is given as TGTGCCAGCAGTCAAGGGCGGCAGAGCTCCTACGAGCAGTACTTC.